Listed below are T cell receptor beta chains from one sample, sequenced in a study of sequential checkpoint blockade in melanoma. Produced via immunoSEQ multiplex PCR; TCRdb's table is partial and in-frame only. Here the sample spans 6,100 or so clones, less than 60% being singletons. This specimen consisted of CD8+ T cells sorted from blood (inferred from file names), obtained from a patient given nivolumab and ipilimumab in sequence. The receptors originated from a human patient with melanoma. Some clones in this sample may be carry-over from other donors' samples. CDR3s include the opening cysteine and the closing phenylalanine or tryptophan. A D gene is named only where the DNA matches it firmly. Size values are once, few and many counts, or a class for expanded clones, and some rows have none.

D gene | J gene | V gene | clone size | CDR3 protein | CDR3 DNA
TRBD2 | TRBJ2-7 | TRBV4-1 | few | CASSQEREGQQYF | TGCGCCAGCAGCCAAGAGCGGGAGGGCCAGCAGTACTTC
- | TRBJ2-7 | TRBV5-6 | - | CASSLAQGYEQYF | TGTGCCAGCAGTTTGGCCCAGGGGTACGAGCAGTACTTC
- | TRBJ2-7 | TRBV7-9 | few | CASSQDSPSEQYF | TGTGCCAGCAGCCAGGACAGTCCAAGTGAGCAGTACTTC
- | TRBJ2-7 | TRBV15 | large | CATSREGAGGYEQYF | TGTGCCACCAGCAGAGAGGGAGCGGGCGGCTACGAGCAGTACTTC
TRBD1 | TRBJ1-5 | TRBV6-5 | few | CASSRQGGQPQHF | TGTGCCAGCAGTAGACAGGGAGGTCAGCCCCAGCATTTT
TRBD1 | TRBJ1-6 | TRBV5-8 | medium-sized | CATNRGLSPLHF | TGTGCCACTAACAGGGGACTTTCTCCCCTCCACTTT
- | TRBJ2-6 | TRBV6-4 | - | CASSEGVSSGANVLTF | TGTGCCAGCAGTGAGGGAGTTAGCTCTGGGGCCAACGTCCTGACTTTC
- | TRBJ2-7 | TRBV5-1 | - | CASSLFWQGGSYEQYF | TGCGCCAGCAGCTTGTTCTGGCAAGGCGGCTCCTACGAGCAGTACTTC
- | TRBJ1-1 | TRBV27 | once | CASRRGTEAFF | TGTGCCAGCCGGAGGGGCACTGAAGCTTTCTTT
TRBD1 | TRBJ1-6 | TRBV5-8 | once | CASSYGTGGWSPLHF | TGTGCCAGCAGCTACGGGACAGGGGGCTGGTCACCCCTCCACTTT
- | TRBJ2-7 | TRBV11-2 | - | CASSPWATDEQYF | TGTGCCAGCAGCCCCTGGGCGACGGACGAGCAGTACTTC
- | TRBJ1-1 | TRBV11-3 | - | CASSWTANTEAFF | TGTGCCAGCAGCTGGACAGCGAACACTGAAGCTTTCTTT
TRBD1 | TRBJ2-7 | TRBV7-6 | medium-sized | CASSAGTAPYEQYF | TGTGCCAGCAGCGCCGGGACAGCTCCCTACGAGCAGTACTTC
- | TRBJ1-2 | TRBV28 | - | CASSLSLGYGYTF | TGTGCCAGCAGTTTATCCCTAGGCTATGGCTACACCTTC
- | TRBJ2-3 | TRBV4-3 | - | CASSQDRGRGKLDTQYF | TGCGCCAGCAGCCAAGATCGTGGAAGGGGGAAGTTAGATACGCAGTATTTT
TRBD2 | TRBJ2-3 | TRBV5-4 | - | CASSSGLAVGADTQYF | TGTGCCAGCAGCTCCGGACTAGCCGTGGGAGCAGATACGCAGTATTTT
TRBD1 | TRBJ1-2 | TRBV6-6 | - | CASSYSGTGNYGYTF | TGTGCCAGCAGTTACTCCGGGACAGGGAACTATGGCTACACCTTC
TRBD1 | TRBJ2-7 | TRBV6-1 | few | CASSEDLAGTGLYEQYF | TGTGCCAGCAGTGAAGATTTAGCTGGGACAGGCCTCTACGAGCAGTACTTC
- | TRBJ2-7 | TRBV4-1 | - | CASSQDNPYEQYF | TGCGCCAGCAGCCAAGACAACCCCTACGAGCAGTACTTC
TRBD1 | TRBJ1-1 | TRBV5-4 | - | CASSPTGVEAFF | TGTGCCAGCAGCCCGACAGGGGTTGAAGCTTTCTTT
- | TRBJ1-1 | TRBV27 | - | CASSPTDLRRGTEAFF | TGTGCCAGCAGCCCCACCGACCTCCGGCGGGGGACTGAAGCTTTCTTT
TRBD1 | TRBJ1-2 | TRBV9 | - | CASSAAQGTPYGYTF | TGTGCCAGCAGCGCCGCACAGGGGACTCCTTATGGCTACACCTTC
- | TRBJ2-1 | TRBV5-4 | - | CASSLAPGVGNEQFF | TGTGCCAGCAGCCTAGCTCCCGGCGTGGGGAATGAGCAGTTCTTC
TRBD1 | TRBJ2-1 | TRBV4-1 | medium-sized | CASSEEQGVLSNEQFF | TGCGCCAGCAGCGAGGAGCAGGGGGTCCTCTCCAATGAGCAGTTCTTC
TRBD1 | TRBJ1-1 | TRBV30 | - | CAWTPGQGETEAFF | TGTGCCTGGACCCCTGGACAGGGAGAGACTGAAGCTTTCTTT
TRBD1 | TRBJ1-5 | TRBV11-2 | - | CASSLDRVGQPQHF | TGTGCCAGCAGCTTGGACAGGGTGGGTCAGCCCCAGCATTTT
- | TRBJ2-7 | TRBV11-2 | - | CASSQDRETYEQYF | TGCGCCAGCAGCCAAGACCGGGAGACCTACGAGCAGTACTTC
TRBD1 | TRBJ2-7 | TRBV7-6 | - | CASSKDRVAYEQYF | TGTGCCAGCAGTAAGGACAGGGTTGCCTACGAGCAGTACTTC
- | TRBJ1-1 | TRBV9 | few | CASSVSAGARLEAFF | TGTGCCAGCAGCGTAAGTGCTGGTGCTAGACTTGAAGCTTTCTTT
- | TRBJ1-3 | TRBV6-6 | many | CASSYPTLGNTIYF | TGTGCCAGCAGTTACCCGACACTTGGAAACACCATATATTTT
- | TRBJ2-7 | TRBV4-1 | few | CASSQVQNEQYF | TGCGCCAGCAGCCAAGTACAGAACGAGCAGTACTTC
- | TRBJ1-1 | TRBV11-2 | - | CASSSSTGEAFF | TGTGCCAGCAGTAGTAGTACAGGGGAAGCTTTCTTT
- | TRBJ1-5 | TRBV15 | once | CATSRDRADNNQPQHF | TGTGCCACCAGCAGAGATCGTGCAGACAATAATCAGCCCCAGCATTTT
TRBD1 | TRBJ2-7 | TRBV5-8 | - | CASSTDRPYEQYF | TGTGCCAGCAGCACGGACAGGCCCTACGAGCAGTACTTC
TRBD1 | TRBJ1-1 | TRBV7-2 | - | CASSAHLTGVMNTEAFF | TGTGCCAGCAGCGCCCATTTGACAGGGGTGATGAACACTGAAGCTTTCTTT
- | TRBJ2-5 | TRBV4-1 | - | CASSQDELLKTQYF | TGCGCCAGCAGCCAAGATGAGTTGCTTAAGACCCAGTACTTC
- | TRBJ2-7 | TRBV28 | - | CASSYTYEQYF | TGTGCCAGCAGTTATACCTACGAGCAGTACTTC
TRBD1 | TRBJ1-6 | TRBV4-3 | - | CASSQGQGVWNSPLHF | TGCGCCAGCAGCCAGGGACAGGGGGTTTGGAATTCACCCCTCCACTTT
TRBD1 | TRBJ2-1 | TRBV7-9 | - | CASSLGDRGSYNEQFF | TGTGCCAGCAGCTTAGGGGACAGGGGGTCCTACAATGAGCAGTTCTTC
TRBD1 | TRBJ1-1 | TRBV28 | - | CASRRDSIVEAFF | TGTGCCAGCAGACGGGACAGCATCGTTGAAGCTTTCTTT
TRBD1 | TRBJ1-4 | TRBV11-2 | medium-sized | CASSLYGQGTEKLFF | TGTGCCAGCAGCTTATATGGACAGGGGACTGAAAAACTGTTTTTT
TRBD1 | TRBJ1-4 | TRBV6-5 | - | CASSPGTGTYEKLFF | TGTGCCAGCAGTCCTGGGACAGGTACCTATGAAAAACTGTTTTTT
TRBD1 | TRBJ2-7 | TRBV5-5 | few | CARSLVHRQGSHEQYF | TGTGCCAGAAGCTTGGTCCATCGACAGGGGTCCCACGAGCAGTACTTC
TRBD1 | TRBJ1-2 | TRBV9 | once | CASSVGDRPDYGYTF | TGTGCCAGCAGCGTTGGGGACAGACCGGACTATGGCTACACCTTC
TRBD2 | TRBJ2-7 | TRBV5-4 | - | CASSRGVAGSYEQYF | TGTGCCAGCAGCCGAGGGGTAGCGGGGAGCTACGAGCAGTACTTC
- | TRBJ1-1 | TRBV15 | - | CATSREGGGDTEAFF | TGTGCCACCAGCAGAGAGGGGGGAGGGGACACTGAAGCTTTCTTT
- | TRBJ1-1 | TRBV7-9 | - | CASSFQVLTEAFF | TGTGCCAGCAGCTTCCAGGTCCTTACTGAAGCTTTCTTT